This is a list of T cell receptor beta chains from one sample in a study of OX40 agonist ivuxolimab in advanced cancers. Clones were read by immunoSEQ multiplex PCR, and TCRdb kept only the in-frame ones, dropping some. Counted here are roughly 99,000 clones, 75% to 95% occurring once; the ten biggest clones make up about 1.2%. The specimen was CD4+ or CD8+ T cells sorted from blood, collected in a trial of the OX40 agonist ivuxolimab. Receptors originate from an adult with an advanced solid tumor such as melanoma, head and neck, liver or kidney cancer. Each CDR3 is given with its conserved first and last residue. D genes are given only for firm matches. Clone size is not always given. Where it is, it says once, few, many or a class for expanded clones.

clone size: -
J gene: TRBJ2-7
V gene: TRBV7-2
D gene: TRBD2
CDR3 DNA: TGTGCCAGCAGCTTAGTTGCTAGGACTAGCGGGAGCTACGAGCAGTACTTC
CDR3 protein: CASSLVARTSGSYEQYF

clone size: -
J gene: TRBJ2-2
V gene: TRBV7-3
D gene: TRBD2
CDR3 DNA: TGTGCCAGCAGCCCTAGCGGGAGTCAAACCGGGGAGCTGTTTTTT
CDR3 protein: CASSPSGSQTGELFF

clone size: -
J gene: TRBJ2-7
V gene: TRBV28
D gene: -
CDR3 DNA: TGTGCCAGCAGTTTAGTTGGGGATACCTACGAGCAGTACTTC
CDR3 protein: CASSLVGDTYEQYF

clone size: -
J gene: TRBJ2-1
V gene: TRBV5-1
D gene: TRBD2
CDR3 DNA: TGCGCCAGCAGTTTAGCGGGAGGGAAGGGTGAGCAGTTCTTC
CDR3 protein: CASSLAGGKGEQFF

clone size: -
J gene: TRBJ2-2
V gene: TRBV6-1
D gene: TRBD1
CDR3 DNA: TGTGCCACTGAGGACAGGGCCACCGGGGAGCTGTTTTTT
CDR3 protein: CATEDRATGELFF

clone size: -
J gene: TRBJ2-7
V gene: TRBV5-5
D gene: -
CDR3 DNA: TGTGCCAGCAGCTTCGACTACGAGCAGTACTTC
CDR3 protein: CASSFDYEQYF

clone size: -
J gene: TRBJ2-1
V gene: TRBV9
D gene: TRBD1
CDR3 DNA: TGTGCCAGCAGCCCACAAGGGGACAGGGTTGGTGAGCAGTTCTTC
CDR3 protein: CASSPQGDRVGEQFF

clone size: -
J gene: TRBJ2-7
V gene: TRBV6-5
D gene: -
CDR3 DNA: TGTGCCAGCAGTTACAGCGTCGAGCAGTACTTC
CDR3 protein: CASSYSVEQYF

clone size: -
J gene: TRBJ2-2
V gene: TRBV30
D gene: -
CDR3 DNA: TGTGCCTGGGGGGACTGGAACACCGGGGAGCTGTTTTTT
CDR3 protein: CAWGDWNTGELFF

clone size: -
J gene: TRBJ1-2
V gene: TRBV5-4
D gene: -
CDR3 DNA: TGTGCCAGCAGCCAAGACACGTATGGCTACACCTTC
CDR3 protein: CASSQDTYGYTF

clone size: -
J gene: TRBJ1-1
V gene: TRBV28
D gene: -
CDR3 DNA: TGTGCCAGCAGTTTATGGGCCTCGGGGGATCACACTGAAGCTTTCTTT
CDR3 protein: CASSLWASGDHTEAFF

clone size: -
J gene: TRBJ2-3
V gene: TRBV7-3
D gene: -
CDR3 DNA: TGTGCCAGCAGCTTAGGGGTTTCGGCAGATACGCAGTATTTT
CDR3 protein: CASSLGVSADTQYF

clone size: once
J gene: TRBJ2-1
V gene: TRBV5-1
D gene: TRBD2
CDR3 DNA: TGCGCCAGCAGCACAACTAGCGGGAGGGCCTCGAATGAGCAGTTCTTC
CDR3 protein: CASSTTSGRASNEQFF

clone size: -
J gene: TRBJ2-7
V gene: TRBV28
D gene: -
CDR3 DNA: TGTGCCAGCAGTTTACGGGTAGGAATCCTTCATCGCGAGCAGTACTTC
CDR3 protein: CASSLRVGILHREQYF

clone size: -
J gene: TRBJ1-2
V gene: TRBV28
D gene: -
CDR3 DNA: TGTGCCAGCAGTTTATGGTCACGCCCTGAGGGCGGCTACACCTTC
CDR3 protein: CASSLWSRPEGGYTF

clone size: -
J gene: TRBJ2-7
V gene: TRBV4-1
D gene: TRBD1
CDR3 DNA: TGCGCCAGCAGCCAAATACCGGGACAGGGACCCTACGAGCAGTACTTC
CDR3 protein: CASSQIPGQGPYEQYF

clone size: -
J gene: TRBJ2-3
V gene: TRBV2
D gene: TRBD1
CDR3 DNA: TGTGCCAGCAGTTGGCGGGGACAGGGGAGCACAGATACGCAGTATTTT
CDR3 protein: CASSWRGQGSTDTQYF

clone size: -
J gene: TRBJ1-3
V gene: TRBV19
D gene: -
CDR3 DNA: TGTGCCAGTAGCCTTTTAGGAAACACCATATATTTT
CDR3 protein: CASSLLGNTIYF

clone size: once
J gene: TRBJ2-5
V gene: TRBV30
D gene: TRBD1
CDR3 DNA: TGTGCCTGGAGGGGGACAGGGCGGTCCCGTAGGGGTGACCAGTACTTC
CDR3 protein: CAWRGTGRSRRGDQYF

clone size: once
J gene: TRBJ2-3
V gene: TRBV19
D gene: -
CDR3 DNA: TGTGCCACCAGGGCTGTGGGCACGGATACGCAGTATTTT
CDR3 protein: CATRAVGTDTQYF

clone size: -
J gene: TRBJ1-5
V gene: TRBV6-1
D gene: -
CDR3 DNA: TGTGCCAGCAGTGAAGCGCCCAATAGCAATCAGCCCCAGCATTTT
CDR3 protein: CASSEAPNSNQPQHF

clone size: few
J gene: TRBJ1-5
V gene: TRBV2
D gene: -
CDR3 DNA: TGTGCCAGCAGGGATGACACGTTCGATCAGCCCCAGCATTTT
CDR3 protein: CASRDDTFDQPQHF

clone size: -
J gene: TRBJ1-2
V gene: TRBV11-2
D gene: TRBD1
CDR3 DNA: TGTGCCAGCAGCTTGACAGGGGCCGCGTCTGATGGCTACACCTTC
CDR3 protein: CASSLTGAASDGYTF

clone size: -
J gene: TRBJ1-1
V gene: TRBV4-1
D gene: -
CDR3 DNA: TGCGCCAGCAGCAATCAGGGGTCGAACACTGAAGCTTTCTTT
CDR3 protein: CASSNQGSNTEAFF

clone size: -
J gene: TRBJ2-7
V gene: TRBV15
D gene: -
CDR3 DNA: TGTGCCACCAGCAAGGGCTACGAGCAGTACTTC
CDR3 protein: CATSKGYEQYF

clone size: -
J gene: TRBJ2-3
V gene: TRBV5-5
D gene: TRBD1
CDR3 DNA: TGTGCCAGCAGACTAGGACAGGGAATGAGGGATGAAGATACGCAGTATTTT
CDR3 protein: CASRLGQGMRDEDTQYF

clone size: -
J gene: TRBJ2-4
V gene: TRBV19
D gene: TRBD2
CDR3 DNA: TGTGCCAGTAGCGATCTAGCGGGAGCCAAAAACATTCAGTACTTC
CDR3 protein: CASSDLAGAKNIQYF

clone size: -
J gene: TRBJ1-5
V gene: TRBV15
D gene: TRBD1
CDR3 DNA: TGTGCCACCAGCAGAGACGGACAGGGCCATCAGCCCCAGCATTTT
CDR3 protein: CATSRDGQGHQPQHF

clone size: -
J gene: TRBJ2-7
V gene: TRBV7-3
D gene: -
CDR3 DNA: TGTGCCAGCAGCTTAAAGGGCGGGACAGAGCAGTACTTC
CDR3 protein: CASSLKGGTEQYF

clone size: -
J gene: TRBJ2-7
V gene: TRBV7-2
D gene: -
CDR3 DNA: TGTGCCAGCAGCTTTGGGGGGTGGGACGCGAGAGTGGGAGAGCAGTACTTC
CDR3 protein: CASSFGGWDARVGEQYF

clone size: -
J gene: TRBJ2-3
V gene: TRBV28
D gene: TRBD2
CDR3 DNA: TGTGCCAGCAGTTTGCCTAGCGGGAGCACAGATACGCAGTATTTT
CDR3 protein: CASSLPSGSTDTQYF